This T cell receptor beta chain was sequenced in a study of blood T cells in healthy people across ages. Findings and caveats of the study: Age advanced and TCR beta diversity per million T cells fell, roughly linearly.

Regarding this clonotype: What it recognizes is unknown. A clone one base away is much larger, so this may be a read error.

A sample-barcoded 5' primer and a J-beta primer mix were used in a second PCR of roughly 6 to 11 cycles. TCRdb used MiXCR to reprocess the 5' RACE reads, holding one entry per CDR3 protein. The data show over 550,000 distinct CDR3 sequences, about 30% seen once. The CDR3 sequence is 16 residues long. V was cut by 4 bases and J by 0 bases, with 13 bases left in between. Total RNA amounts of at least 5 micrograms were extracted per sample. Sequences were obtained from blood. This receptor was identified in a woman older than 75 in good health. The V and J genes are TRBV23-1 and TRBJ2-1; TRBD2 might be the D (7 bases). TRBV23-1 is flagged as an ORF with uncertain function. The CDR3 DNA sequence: TGCGCCAGCAGTCCCGAGGGGGGGAGCTCCTACAATGAGCAGTTCTTC. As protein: CASSPEGGSSYNEQFF.